This T cell receptor (beta chain) was profiled in a study of cytomegalovirus exposure and HLA in healthy donors. General study results and limits: A missense variant in DCLRE1C was later tied to TCR beta V- and J-gene trimming.

The primer mix had 60 Vbeta and 13 Jbeta primers. Profiling relied on immunoSEQ multiplex PCR, and the TCRdb table lists in-frame clones only, not all of them. Of about 130,000 clones detected, roughly 70% appear once; the ten largest clones hold approximately 7%. This CDR3 spans 13 amino acids. V gave up 1 base and J gave up 6 bases, with 6 bases separating them. CDR1 and CDR2 from the germline V gene are SGHTA and FQGNSA. This clone turned up a few times. Its specificity is not known. Source material: PBMCs. This receptor was obtained from a man in his forties in good health and CMV-seropositive. The J gene is TRBJ1-4, the V gene TRBV7-2; D gene ambiguous. The CDR3 loop reads CASSLEHHEKLFF. For the CDR3, the DNA is TGTGCCAGCAGCTTAGAGCACCATGAAAAACTGTTTTTT.